This entry is about one T cell receptor beta chain. Using immunoSEQ multiplex PCR, the repertoire was profiled, and TCRdb retains in-frame clones only, with some absent. The sample holds approximately 89,000 clones, around 85% seen once. The data belong to a study of control samples from healthy donors and cancer patients. The CDR3 covers 17 residues. The junction had 5 bases not matched to a gene; V was cut back by 4 bases and J by 1 base. Germline values: CDR1 SGHNT, CDR2 YENEEA. This chain joins TRBV11-3 and TRBJ2-3; 13 bases agree with TRBD2. The source of this sequence is a woman in her 40s in good health. Sequencing was done on a sample of blood. Written as DNA, the CDR3 is TGTGCCAGCAGCTCCTGGACTAGCGGGGGAGGCACAGATACGCAGTATTTT. It yields the protein CASSSWTSGGGTDTQYF.